This T cell receptor (beta chain) is drawn from a study of control samples from healthy donors and cancer patients. The V segment lost 6 bases and the J segment 3 bases; nucleotides outside the gene matches: 7. Germline CDR1 reads LGHDT; CDR2 reads YNNKEL (reference sequence). The CDR3 sequence is 14 residues long. Profiled with immunoSEQ multiplex PCR; TCRdb holds only in-frame clones, not every one. This sample has roughly 120,000 clones, with approximately 88% found just once. Source material: blood. This TCR was sampled from a middle-aged man in good health. The rearrangement uses TRBV3-1 (or the pseudogene TRBV3-2) and TRBJ1-2, with 7 bases that match TRBD1. Written as DNA, the CDR3 is TGTGCCAGCAGTCAATATGACAGGGACTATGGCTACACCTTC. This translates into CASSQYDRDYGYTF.